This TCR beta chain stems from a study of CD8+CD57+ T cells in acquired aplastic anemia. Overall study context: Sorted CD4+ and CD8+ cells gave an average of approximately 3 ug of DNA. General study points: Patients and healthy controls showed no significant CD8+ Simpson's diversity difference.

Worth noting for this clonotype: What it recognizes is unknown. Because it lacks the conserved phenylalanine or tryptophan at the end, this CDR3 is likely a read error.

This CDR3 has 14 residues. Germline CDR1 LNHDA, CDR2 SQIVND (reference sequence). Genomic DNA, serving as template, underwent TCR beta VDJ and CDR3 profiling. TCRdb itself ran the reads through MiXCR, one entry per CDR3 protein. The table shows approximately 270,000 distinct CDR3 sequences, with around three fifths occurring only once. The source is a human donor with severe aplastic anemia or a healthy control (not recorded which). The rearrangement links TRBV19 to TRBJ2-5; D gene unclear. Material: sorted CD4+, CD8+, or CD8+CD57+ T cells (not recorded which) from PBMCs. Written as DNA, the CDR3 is TGTGCCAGTAGTGTAGACCGGGCCCGAGAGACCCAGTACTCC. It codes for CASSVDRARETQYS.